Below, 23 T cell receptor beta chains from the same sample are listed, as sequenced in a study of T-cell reconstitution after alpha-beta-depleted transplantation in children. As it was prepared, the TCRbeta library received unique molecular identifiers. TCRdb reanalysed the PCR reads using MiXCR and keeps one entry per CDR3 protein. The sample contains 500,000 to 650,000 distinct CDR3 sequences, about an eighth of which appear only once. Material: PBMCs, mostly from graft donor cells, obtained 180 days after TCRalphabeta/CD19-depleted stem cell transplant. The origin of the receptors is a female patient younger than 10 who had a stem cell transplant for aplastic anemia, so the T cells may come from the graft donor.

This chain connects TRBV7-9 to TRBJ1-2, with D maybe TRBD1 (5 bases). This CDR3 has 14 amino acids. Germline V CDR1 and CDR2: SEHNR, FQNEAQ (reference sequence). The V end lost 5 bases, the J end lost 6 bases, and 16 bases lay between the germline ends. The CDR3 loop is CASSIDWGGNGYTF. CDR3 coding DNA: TGTGCCAGCAGCATCGATTGGGGGGGTAATGGCTACACCTTC. The complete variable domain, with remaining parts taken from reference TRBV7-9 and TRBJ1-2, reads DTGVSQNPRHKITKRGQNVTFRCDPISEHNRLYWYRQTLGQGPEFLTYFQNEAQLEKSRLLSDRFSAERPKGSFSTLEIQRTEQGDSAMYLCASSIDWGGNGYTFGSGTRLTVV.

This clonotype has just a few counts. The chain has TRBV10-3 and TRBJ1-4; TRBD1 aligns across 7 bases. The germline CDR1 and CDR2 sequences are ENHRY and SYGVKD. V lost 6 bases, J lost 3 bases, and 4 bases stayed unmatched. The CDR3 runs to 14 residues. CDR3 sequence reads: CAISRQGPNEKLFF. The DNA of the CDR3 is TGTGCCATCAGCCGACAGGGACCTAATGAAAAACTGTTTTTT.

This clonotype showed up just a few times. This chain links TRBV18 with TRBJ2-2, with 9 bases that match TRBD2. V dropped 3 bases and J dropped 0; count of bases not matched to a gene: 14. The germline gives CDR1 KGHSH, CDR2 LQKENI. This CDR3 spans 20 amino acids. CDR3 in amino acids: CASSPGSGRPHLANTGELFF. The CDR3, as DNA: TGTGCCAGCTCACCGGGAAGCGGGAGGCCACACCTCGCGAACACCGGGGAGCTGTTTTTT.

This clonotype was observed a handful of times. The chain employs TRBV29-1 and TRBJ1-2; a possible D gene is TRBD1 (5 bases). The V gene lost 5 bases and the J gene lost 4 bases, with 11 bases spanning the gap. The V gene's germline CDR1 is SQVTM and CDR2 ANQGSEA. The CDR3 is made up of 12 amino acids. Written as DNA, the CDR3 is TGCAGCGTTCCGGGACGCCTCTATGGCTACACCTTC. Translation gives CSVPGRLYGYTF.

The chain joins TRBV5-1 to TRBJ2-1; D gene unclear. Germline loops: CDR1 SGHRS, CDR2 YFSETQ. V was cut by 1 base and J by 4 bases, with 12 bases left in between. This CDR3 has 15 residues. CDR3 sequence: CASSLSFSGYNEQFF. The CDR3 region has the DNA TGCGCCAGCAGCTTGTCCTTTTCCGGATACAATGAGCAGTTCTTC.

The chain uses TRBV11-3 and TRBJ2-1; D gene unclear. CDR1 is SGHNT, CDR2 YENEEA, per germline. This CDR3 has 15 residues. Trimming shortened V by 4 bases and J by 5 bases, and 15 bases separated the two germline ends. For the CDR3, the DNA is TGTGCCAGCAGCTCTGGTCAGGTCCTAGACAATGAGCAGTTCTTC. Its translation: CASSSGQVLDNEQFF.

This clonotype was found many times. The chain couples TRBV12-3 or TRBV12-4 to TRBJ1-4; 9 bases match TRBD1. The CDR3 sequence is 16 residues long. V lost 6 bases and J lost 2; bases outside the gene matches: 7. The CDR3 loop is CASSGQGKVTNEKLFF. The CDR3 nucleotides read TGTGCCAGCAGCGGACAGGGGAAGGTGACTAATGAAAAACTGTTTTTT.

This chain joins TRBV10-3 and TRBJ1-3, with no clear D. The CDR3 runs to 17 residues. The V and J ends lost 2 bases and 2 bases respectively, with 16 bases between them. Germline CDR1 ENHRY, CDR2 SYGVKD. The CDR3 nucleotides are TGTGCCATCAGTGAGCCCCCTAGGGTGTTTGCTGGAAACACCATATATTTT. Translation: CAISEPPRVFAGNTIYF.

There are a few counts of this clonotype. This sequence joins TRBV7-6 and TRBJ2-1, with D possibly TRBD1 on 6 matching bases. Germline CDR1 and CDR2: SGHVS and FNYEAQ. V lost 4 bases, J lost 4 bases, and 20 bases lay in between. The CDR3 runs 17 residues. The CDR3 DNA sequence: TGTGCCAGCAGCTCCCCCCGATGGCAGGGGAGATACAATGAGCAGTTCTTC. As protein: CASSSPRWQGRYNEQFF.

The V gene is TRBV28, the J gene TRBJ2-4; D possibly corresponds to TRBD1 (6 bases). This CDR3 has 16 residues. The germline V gene encodes CDR1 MDHEN and CDR2 SYDVKM. The V gene lost 2 bases and the J gene lost 5 bases, with 16 bases spanning the gap. The DNA for the CDR3 is TGTGCCAGCAGTTTAGGCGGTCAGGGGCTGGAAAACATTCAGTACTTC. Its protein is CASSLGGQGLENIQYF.

This clonotype was observed at least ten times. The chain joins TRBV20-1 to TRBJ2-7; tentative D call: TRBD2 (6 bases). The CDR3 length is 12 residues. Trimming took 0 bases from V and 4 from J, leaving 7 bases between them. In germline, CDR1 is DFQATT, CDR2 SNEGSKA (reference sequence). DNA of the CDR3: TGCAGTGCTAGAGATGGGGGGTACGAGCAGTACTTC. This gives the protein CSARDGGYEQYF.

This clonotype was counted a few times. The chain has TRBV6-5 and TRBJ1-4; 11 nucleotides agree with TRBD1. The junction had 7 bases not matched to a gene; V was cut back by 3 bases and J by 7 bases. Germline V gene lookup returns CDR1 MNHEY and CDR2 SVGAGI. This CDR3 spans 16 amino acids. The CDR3 sequence is CASSYQWTGGVEKLFF. CDR3 DNA: TGTGCCAGCAGTTATCAATGGACAGGGGGCGTTGAAAAACTGTTTTTT.

This clonotype was seen only a few times. This chain connects TRBV5-1 to TRBJ2-1, with 7 bases matching TRBD2. Germline V gives CDR1 SGHRS, CDR2 YFSETQ. This CDR3 is built from 16 residues. The V gene end was trimmed by 0 bases and the J gene end by 4 bases; junction bases not matched to a gene: 7. CDR3 region: CASSLEASGVYNEQFF. CDR3 nucleotide sequence: TGCGCCAGCAGCTTGGAGGCTAGCGGAGTGTACAATGAGCAGTTCTTC.

This clonotype was detected only a few times. The chain recombines TRBV20-1 with TRBJ2-2; the D gene is possibly TRBD1 (5 bases). This CDR3 is built from 12 residues. Trimming pared 3 bases from V and 5 bases from J, leaving 7 bases between. Germline V gene lookup returns CDR1 DFQATT and CDR2 SNEGSKA (reference sequence). CDR3 sequence (DNA): TGCAGTGCTAGTAGGGGAACCGGGGAGCTGTTTTTT. Protein sequence: CSASRGTGELFF.

This clonotype was counted between two and nine times. The V gene is TRBV5-1, the J gene TRBJ2-2; 7 positions match TRBD2. After removal of 4 bases from V and 3 bases from J, the junction contained 6 bases not matched to a gene. The CDR3 spans 15 residues. CDR1 is SGHRS and CDR2 is YFSETQ in the germline V gene. CDR3 bases: TGCGCCAGCAGCCGGGACTACCCATACACCGGGGAGCTGTTTTTT. This codes for CASSRDYPYTGELFF.

The CDR3 DNA is TGTGCCAGCAGCTTAGAGGGAAAGGCCGGGGAGCTGTTTTTT. It encodes CASSLEGKAGELFF. The rearrangement links TRBV7-9 to TRBJ2-2, with D uncertain. This CDR3 contains 14 residues. Germline CDR1 reads SEHNR; CDR2 reads FQNEAQ (reference sequence). Trimming left V 1 base short and J 6 bases short, with 9 bases between.

This clonotype was counted between two and nine times. V usage is TRBV4-3 and J usage is TRBJ1-2; D ambiguous. The CDR3 has 15 amino acids. CDR1 LGHNA and CDR2 YSLEER come from the germline V gene. The V and J ends lost 8 bases and 6 bases respectively, with 22 bases between them. Here the CDR3 reads CASGVDPREKNGYTF. The CDR3 nucleotides read TGCGCCAGCGGAGTAGACCCCCGGGAGAAGAATGGCTACACCTTC.

A few counts support this clonotype. This chain joins TRBV20-1 and TRBJ1-4, with a weak D call TRBD1 (5 bases). V was cut by 1 base and J by 5 bases, with 17 bases left in between. The CDR3 contains 16 residues. Germline V CDR1 and CDR2: DFQATT, SNEGSKA (reference sequence). In DNA, the CDR3 is TGCAGTGCTAGAGCCTCGTGGGGGGGACGAAATGAAAAACTGTTTTTT. Its translation: CSARASWGGRNEKLFF.

At least ten counts were recorded for this clonotype. The chain carries TRBV3-1 and TRBJ1-1, with 7 bases matching TRBD1. The germline V gene encodes CDR1 LGHDT and CDR2 YNNKEL (reference sequence). V was clipped by 2 bases and J by 2 bases; unmatched bases: 2. The CDR3 has 14 residues. CDR3 nucleotide sequence: TGTGCCAGCAGCCAAAGGGGGCGAAACACTGAAGCTTTCTTT. Protein product: CASSQRGRNTEAFF.

This clonotype was picked up a small number of times. The gene calls are TRBV18 and TRBJ2-7; possible D gene TRBD1, 5 bases. Germline V gene data show CDR1 as KGHSH and CDR2 as LQKENI. V lost 2 bases and J 0 bases, leaving 11 bases between the germline ends. The CDR3 covers 15 residues. CDR3 bases: TGTGCCAGCTCACCAATAGGCAGGGCCTCCTACGAGCAGTACTTC. This gives the protein CASSPIGRASYEQYF.

This clonotype has only a few counts. The V call is TRBV19, the J call TRBJ2-1; D remains ambiguous. The CDR3 runs 17 residues. The germline V gene has CDR1 LNHDA and CDR2 SQIVND (reference sequence). V lost 4 bases and J 0 bases, leaving 16 bases between the germline ends. DNA of the CDR3: TGTGCCAGTAGTAGAACGAGGATAAAGACCTCCTACAATGAGCAGTTCTTC. Amino acids: CASSRTRIKTSYNEQFF.

Ten or more counts support this clonotype. The chain combines TRBV18 with TRBJ2-2; 8 bases are shared with TRBD2. This CDR3 has 15 amino acids. Looked up from germline, CDR1 is KGHSH and CDR2 is LQKENI. With V trimmed by 3 bases and J by 4 bases, 4 bases remained unmatched. The CDR3 loop is CASSPGLELTGELFF. CDR3 nucleotide sequence: TGTGCCAGCTCACCGGGACTAGAGCTCACCGGGGAGCTGTTTTTT. Using reference TRBV18 and TRBJ2-2 for the parts outside the CDR3, the full variable domain is NAGVMQNPRHLVRRRGQEARLRCSPMKGHSHVYWYRQLPEEGLKFMVYLQKENIIDESGMPKERFSAEFPKEGPSILRIQQVVRGDSAAYFCASSPGLELTGELFFGEGSRLTVL.

In this sample, this clonotype turned up a few times. The chain uses TRBV28 and TRBJ1-1; TRBD1 matches 7 bases. The CDR3 totals 14 residues. V lost 2 bases, J lost 5 bases, and 5 bases stayed unmatched. CDR1 is MDHEN and CDR2 is SYDVKM in the germline V gene. The CDR3 coding sequence is TGTGCCAGCAGTTTAGCAGGGGGTTATACTGAAGCTTTCTTT. Its protein is CASSLAGGYTEAFF. Filled out from reference TRBV28 and TRBJ1-1, the complete variable domain reads DVKVTQSSRYLVKRTGEKVFLECVQDMDHENMFWYRQDPGLGLRLIYFSYDVKMKEKGDIPEGYSVSREKKERFSLILESASTNQTSMYLCASSLAGGYTEAFFGQGTRLTVV.